The next 25 T cell receptor beta chains were all read from a single sample in a study of cytomegalovirus exposure and HLA in healthy donors. Amplification used 60 Vbeta primers and 13 Jbeta primers. TCRdb's copy holds only in-frame clones and misses some; the assay was immunoSEQ multiplex PCR. Of roughly 120,000 clones in the sample, 60% to 85% were seen once. Sequenced sample: PBMCs. These receptors originate from a man aged 50 to 60 in good health and CMV-seropositive.

In its sample, this clone was seen once. The chain recombines TRBV6-1 with TRBJ2-7, with D perhaps TRBD1 (6 bases). The length of the CDR3 is 15 residues. Trimming cost V 0 bases and J 3 bases, with 12 bases left between them. The germline gives CDR1 MNHNS, CDR2 SASEGT. CDR3 DNA sequence: TGTGCCAGCAGTGAAGCGTCACAGGGATTCTACGAGCAGTACTTC. It yields the protein CASSEASQGFYEQYF.

This chain links TRBV6-5 with TRBJ1-6; no definite D call. Looked up from germline, CDR1 is MNHEY and CDR2 is SVGAGI. The length of the CDR3 is 15 residues. V lost 6 bases, J lost 7 bases, and 16 bases lay in between. The CDR3 is CASSRLDVRNSPLHF. The DNA of the CDR3 is TGTGCCAGCAGCCGACTGGATGTGAGGAATTCACCCCTCCACTTT.

This clone showed up just a few times. The chain is built from TRBV6-6 and TRBJ1-2; 7 bases align to TRBD1. Germline V CDR1 and CDR2: MNHNY, SVGAGI (reference sequence). V shed 7 bases and J 5 bases; nucleotides not matched to a gene: 10. The CDR3 totals 14 residues. Here the CDR3 DNA reads TGTGCCAGCACCCAGTTCAGGGGGTTGTATGGCTACACCTTC. This gives the protein CASTQFRGLYGYTF.

On this clone itself: The sample holds other DNA sequences that translate to the same CDR3. The chain is built from TRBV5-1 and TRBJ1-2; 10 bases line up with TRBD1. CDR1 is SGHRS and CDR2 is YFSETQ in the germline V gene. The CDR3 consists of 15 residues. V shed 4 bases, J shed 4 bases, and the junction held 7 bases outside the gene matches. This CDR3 is CASSLGQGSGYGYTF. CDR3 coding DNA: TGCGCCAGCAGCCTGGGACAGGGGAGCGGCTATGGCTACACCTTC.

V is TRBV6-6 and J is TRBJ1-2; D might be TRBD1 (5 bases). Germline CDR1 and CDR2: MNHNY and SVGAGI (reference sequence). The length of the CDR3 is 12 residues. V dropped 4 bases and J dropped 7 bases, with 10 bases sitting between them. The CDR3 region is CASSSTRAGYTF. CDR3 DNA sequence: TGTGCCAGCAGTTCAACCAGGGCTGGCTACACCTTC.

The chain recombines TRBV13 with TRBJ1-2; 8 positions agree with TRBD1. The CDR3 has 14 amino acids. Per germline, CDR1 PRHDT and CDR2 FYEKMQ (reference sequence). After removal of 3 bases from V and 4 bases from J, the junction contained 4 bases not matched to a gene. CDR3 amino acids: CASSLAGTGYGYTF. Here the CDR3 DNA reads TGTGCCAGCAGCTTGGCCGGGACAGGCTATGGCTACACCTTC. The full variable domain, rest sourced from reference TRBV13 and TRBJ1-2, is AAGVIQSPRHLIKEKRETATLKCYPIPRHDTVYWYQQGPGQDPQFLISFYEKMQSDKGSIPDRFSAQQFSDYHSELNMSSLELGDSALYFCASSLAGTGYGYTFGSGTRLTVV.

J is TRBJ2-5 and V is TRBV30, with D possibly TRBD2 on 5 matching bases. With 0 bases removed from V and 3 bases from J, the gap between germline ends came to 8 bases. The CDR3 extends over 13 amino acids. CDR1 is GTSNPN and CDR2 is SVGIG in the germline V gene (reference sequence). The CDR3 is CAWSVGLKETQYF. The CDR3 DNA is TGTGCCTGGAGTGTCGGACTGAAAGAGACCCAGTACTTC.

In regard to this clone: The germline gene is not matched at one end of the junction; a read error may be the cause. The CDR3 DNA reads as TGTGCCAGCAGTTCTACCGACTCGCATCACCTGGTCTTC. Amino acid sequence: CASSSTDSHHLVF. The chain combines TRBV6-5 with TRBJ2-1; D is uncertain. Germline loops: CDR1 MNHEY, CDR2 SVGAGI. The CDR3 spans 13 residues.

This sequence joins TRBV2 and TRBJ1-2; tentative D call: TRBD1 (6 bases). CDR3 length: 14 amino acids. Trimming pared 7 bases from V and 4 bases from J, leaving 16 bases between. CDR1 is SNHLY, CDR2 FYNNEI, per germline. CDR3: CASTDRGYGYGYTF. The CDR3 coding sequence is TGTGCCAGCACGGACAGAGGGTACGGCTATGGCTACACCTTC.

The V and J genes are TRBV7-2 and TRBJ2-7, with a possible D match to TRBD1 (6 bases). CDR3 length: 15 amino acids. With 0 bases removed from V and 2 bases from J, the gap between germline ends came to 11 bases. The germline V gene has CDR1 SGHTA and CDR2 FQGNSA. This CDR3 reads CASSLARQATYEQYF. In nucleotides, the CDR3 is TGTGCCAGCAGCTTAGCGAGACAGGCCACCTACGAGCAGTACTTC.

The rearrangement joins TRBV6-6 to TRBJ2-7, with D maybe TRBD2 (5 bases). Trimming took 0 bases from V and 3 from J, leaving 12 bases between them. The CDR3 length is 15 residues. CDR1 is MNHNY and CDR2 is SVGAGI in the germline V gene (reference sequence). In DNA, the CDR3 is TGTGCCAGCAGTTACTCCTCGCGGGCAGACTACGAGCAGTACTTC. Encoded protein: CASSYSSRADYEQYF.

This clone came up a few times. This chain links TRBV5-4 with TRBJ1-1; D is ambiguous. Trimming left V 0 bases short and J 4 bases short, with 13 bases between. This CDR3 spans 15 amino acids. The germline CDR1 and CDR2 sequences are SGHNT and YYREEE (reference sequence). Written as DNA, the CDR3 is TGTGCCAGCAGCTTGGCCGGGGTGGAGGCCACTGAAGCTTTCTTT. Translating gives CASSLAGVEATEAFF.

The chain carries TRBV9 and TRBJ2-7; D ambiguous. CDR1 is SGDLS, CDR2 YYNGEE, per germline. V lost 0 bases to trimming and J lost 3 bases, with 10 bases between them. This CDR3 has 14 residues. The CDR3 sequence: CASSVGRRDYEQYF. The CDR3, as DNA: TGTGCCAGCAGCGTAGGAAGGAGAGACTACGAGCAGTACTTC.

This chain uses TRBV6-6 with TRBJ1-5; tentative D call: TRBD1 (6 bases). The CDR3 has 15 amino acids. Germline CDR1 and CDR2: MNHNY and SVGAGI (reference sequence). V was cut by 6 bases and J by 3 bases, with 15 bases left in between. The CDR3 DNA follows: TGTGCCAGCAGATCCACAGGGAATTACAATCAGCCCCAGCATTTT. This gives the protein CASRSTGNYNQPQHF.

The V call is TRBV27, the J call TRBJ2-2; D not resolved. The CDR3 has 14 residues. The V end was cut by 6 bases, the J end by 4 bases, with 12 bases between. The germline gives CDR1 MNHEY, CDR2 SMNVEV (reference sequence). CDR3 in amino acids: CASRETVPTGELFF. In DNA form, the CDR3 reads TGTGCCAGCAGGGAGACTGTGCCCACCGGGGAGCTGTTTTTT.

This chain connects TRBV10-2 to TRBJ1-2; possibly TRBD1 for D (5 bases). Germline V gene sequence: CDR1 WSHSY, CDR2 SAAADI. This CDR3 region has 16 residues. The ends were cut back, 0 bases at V and 8 bases at J, with 19 bases in the middle. In nucleotides, the CDR3 is TGCGCCAGCAGTGAGTCGGGGGGGAGAATCGTAATGGGCTACACCTTC. This translates into CASSESGGRIVMGYTF.

The V call is TRBV5-1, the J call TRBJ2-3; 7 positions agree with TRBD1. Germline V lookup: CDR1 SGHRS, CDR2 YFSETQ. The CDR3 has 17 amino acids. After removal of 2 bases from V and 1 base from J, the junction contained 10 bases not matched to a gene. CDR3 in DNA: TGCGCCAGCAGCTTAGGGACAGCATCAAGGGGCACAGATACGCAGTATTTT. Translated, it gives CASSLGTASRGTDTQYF.

The chain couples TRBV10-3 to TRBJ1-1; D is possibly TRBD1 (6 bases). The CDR3 is made up of 15 amino acids. The germline V and J ends were trimmed by 3 bases and 5 bases, with 16 bases remaining between them. Germline CDR1 and CDR2: ENHRY and SYGVKD. CDR3 sequence (DNA): TGTGCCATCAGTGACATTGCAGGGGTTGAGACTGAAGCTTTCTTT. Encoded protein: CAISDIAGVETEAFF.

This chain links TRBV27 with TRBJ1-6; 7 bases map to TRBD1. Trimming cost V 7 bases and J 0 bases; bases outside gene matches: 6. The germline V gene encodes CDR1 MNHEY and CDR2 SMNVEV (reference sequence). The CDR3 sequence is 16 residues long. In nucleotides, the CDR3 is TGTGCCAGCAAGTCGGGACAGAGCTCCTATAATTCACCCCTCCACTTT. Its translation is CASKSGQSSYNSPLHF.

This clone appeared a few times. This rearrangement joins TRBV18 to TRBJ1-2; TRBD1 matches 12 bases. Unmatched junction bases numbered 14, after V lost 1 base and J lost 5 bases. There are 19 residues in the CDR3. From germline, CDR1 is KGHSH and CDR2 LQKENI. The CDR3 region has the DNA TGTGCCAGCTCACCACAGCCGGGACAGGGGGCCCTGGTTCGGTATGGCTACACCTTC. Translating gives CASSPQPGQGALVRYGYTF.

The chain recombines TRBV18 with TRBJ2-7, with 8 bases identical to TRBD1. The trim removed 3 bases at V and 2 bases at J, leaving 6 bases unmatched. Germline V gene sequence: CDR1 KGHSH, CDR2 LQKENI. The CDR3 has 15 amino acids. CDR3 DNA sequence: TGTGCCAGCTCACCTGGACAGGGAATAACCTACGAGCAGTACTTC. Its protein is CASSPGQGITYEQYF.

The V and J genes are TRBV30 and TRBJ1-1, with a tentative D call TRBD1 (6 bases). V was trimmed by 8 bases and J by 1 base, leaving 11 bases between them. Germline values: CDR1 GTSNPN, CDR2 SVGIG (reference sequence). The CDR3 covers 12 residues. CDR3: CARDTPNTEAFF. In nucleotides, the CDR3 is TGTGCCCGGGACACCCCGAACACTGAAGCTTTCTTT.

The table lists this clone with a count of one. V usage is TRBV18 and J usage is TRBJ2-7; TRBD1 agrees at 7 bases. Trimming cost V 6 bases and J 7 bases; bases outside gene matches: 9. Germline V CDR1 and CDR2: KGHSH, LQKENI. The CDR3 sequence is 13 residues long. The CDR3 sequence: CASSTMDRSEQYF. CDR3 bases: TGTGCCAGCTCGACGATGGACAGGTCGGAGCAGTACTTC.

The chain combines TRBV5-4 with TRBJ2-7, with 13 bases identical to TRBD2. Looked up from germline, CDR1 is SGHNT and CDR2 is YYREEE (reference sequence). The V and J ends lost 0 bases and 6 bases, in that order; junction bases with no gene match: 3. The CDR3 is made up of 15 amino acids. CDR3 DNA: TGTGCCAGCAGCTTGGGGACTAGCGGGAGACGCGAGCAGTACTTC. This encodes CASSLGTSGRREQYF.

The genes are TRBV29-1 and TRBJ1-5; D call uncertain. The germline V and J ends were trimmed by 6 bases and 1 base, with 10 bases remaining between them. Germline V gene lookup returns CDR1 SQVTM and CDR2 ANQGSEA. The CDR3 is 13 residues long. Here the CDR3 DNA reads TGCAGCGTGGAATGGCAGAGCAATCAGCCCCAGCATTTT. This gives the protein CSVEWQSNQPQHF.